Below are 14 T cell receptor beta chains sequenced from a single sample in a study of T cell responses to AZD1222 COVID-19 vaccine. Some clones are missing from TCRdb's copy, which holds only in-frame ones; the method was immunoSEQ multiplex PCR. This sample yields approximately 190,000 clones, of which about 90% are seen a single time; under 3.5% belongs to the top ten. Sequenced material: peripheral blood, taken on day 0 of MenACWY control vaccination. The source of these receptors is an adult in good health.

The chain uses TRBV12-3 or TRBV12-4 and TRBJ2-1; 7 bases are shared with TRBD1. The CDR3 extends over 13 amino acids. V lost 6 bases, J lost 4 bases, and 3 bases stayed unmatched. CDR3: CASRPDRYNEQFF. CDR3 DNA sequence: TGTGCCAGCAGACCGGACAGGTACAATGAGCAGTTCTTC.

The chain has TRBV30 and TRBJ2-6; D call uncertain. V was cut by 7 bases and J by 3 bases, with 4 bases left in between. Germline V gene data show CDR1 as GTSNPN and CDR2 as SVGIG (reference sequence). The CDR3 is 11 residues long. CDR3 sequence (DNA): TGTGCCTTCGGTGGGGCCAACGTCCTGACTTTC. It specifies CAFGGANVLTF. Looking up the rest from reference TRBV30 and TRBJ2-6 gives the full variable domain: SQTIHQWPATLVQPVGSPLSLECTVEGTSNPNLYWYRQAAGRGLQLLFYSVGIGQISSEVPQNLSASRPQDRQFILSSKKLLLSDSGFYLCAFGGANVLTFGAGSRLTVL.

The J gene is TRBJ1-1, the V gene TRBV12-5, with 8 bases identical to TRBD1. This CDR3 is 14 amino acids long. Germline V CDR1 and CDR2: LGHNT, FRNRAP. The junction had 5 bases not matched to a gene; V was cut back by 3 bases and J by 5 bases. CDR3 protein: CASGFQGAGTEAFF. CDR3 coding DNA: TGTGCTAGTGGTTTTCAGGGGGCTGGAACTGAAGCTTTCTTT.

J is TRBJ2-1 and V is TRBV6-5; D may be TRBD2 (6 bases). V lost 7 bases and J lost 9, with 13 bases in between. The germline V gene encodes CDR1 MNHEY and CDR2 SVGAGI. The CDR3 spans 12 residues. The CDR3 reads CASNPPGVEQFF. The CDR3 nucleotides are TGTGCCAGCAACCCCCCGGGGGTTGAGCAGTTCTTC.

This chain uses TRBV30 with TRBJ1-1, with D possibly matching TRBD1 (6 bases). V gave up 2 bases and J gave up 6 bases, with 13 bases separating them. The CDR3 length is 13 residues. The germline V gene encodes CDR1 GTSNPN and CDR2 SVGIG (reference sequence). The CDR3 DNA is TGTGCCTGGAGTTACAGGGCGAGGGCTGAAGCTTTCTTT. It yields the protein CAWSYRARAEAFF.

The rearrangement uses TRBV6-6 and TRBJ2-7; D gene unclear. V gave up 6 bases and J gave up 0 bases, with 3 bases separating them. From germline, CDR1 is MNHNY and CDR2 SVGAGI (reference sequence). The length of the CDR3 is 11 residues. The CDR3 loop reads CASSPSYEQYF. The CDR3 DNA reads as TGTGCCAGCAGCCCCTCCTACGAGCAGTACTTC.

This clone was observed a single time. This sample includes further DNA sequences coding for the same CDR3. The genes are TRBV2 and TRBJ1-5; D remains unclear. V lost 2 bases and J 1 base, leaving 3 bases between the germline ends. This CDR3 is 13 amino acids long. In germline, CDR1 is SNHLY, CDR2 FYNNEI. CDR3 amino acids: CASSERSNQPQHF. The CDR3 nucleotides are TGTGCCAGCAGTGAAAGGAGCAATCAGCCCCAGCATTTT.

The J gene is TRBJ2-5, the V gene TRBV5-8; 12 positions agree with TRBD1. CDR1 and CDR2 from the germline V gene are SGHTS and YDEGEE. V shed 4 bases, J shed 5 bases, and the junction held 12 bases outside the gene matches. This CDR3 region has 17 residues. CDR3 in amino acids: CASSPPPGQGAKETQYF. Here the CDR3 DNA reads TGTGCCAGCAGCCCACCCCCGGGACAGGGGGCCAAGGAGACCCAGTACTTC.

This sequence joins TRBV19 and TRBJ1-5; D is unclear. CDR1 and CDR2 from the germline V gene are LNHDA and SQIVND (reference sequence). CDR3 size: 15 residues. V was pared by 1 base and J by 2 bases, with 9 bases between. CDR3 protein: CASSIAGLGNQPQHF. The DNA of the CDR3 is TGTGCCAGTAGTATAGCCGGATTGGGCAATCAGCCCCAGCATTTT.

This rearrangement joins TRBV15 to TRBJ1-2; D is unresolved. V shed 10 bases and J shed 8 bases, with 17 bases lying between them. Germline CDR1 is LNHNV and CDR2 is YYDKDF (reference sequence). The CDR3 consists of 12 residues. Written as DNA, the CDR3 is TGTGCCATCTCCCACACGGCCGGCGGCTACACCTTC. It encodes CAISHTAGGYTF.

The rearrangement joins TRBV2 to TRBJ2-7; 10 nucleotides align to TRBD1. The V gene end was trimmed by 3 bases and the J gene end by 2 bases; junction bases not matched to a gene: 7. The V gene's germline CDR1 is SNHLY and CDR2 FYNNEI. The CDR3 is 16 residues long. As DNA, the CDR3 is TGTGCCAGCAGTGACCGCGGACAGGGGGGGACCTACGAGCAGTACTTC. Its protein is CASSDRGQGGTYEQYF.

The chain recombines TRBV7-2 with TRBJ1-2, with D perhaps matching TRBD1 (5 bases). Germline values: CDR1 SGHTA, CDR2 FQGNSA. Trimming left V 5 bases short and J 2 bases short, with 15 bases between. The CDR3 covers 15 residues. The CDR3 spells CASSIDGGENYGYTF. The CDR3 coding sequence is TGTGCCAGCAGCATAGATGGGGGGGAAAACTATGGCTACACCTTC.

This clone was recorded once. The chain has TRBV5-4 and TRBJ1-4; 8 nucleotides align to TRBD1. CDR1 is SGHNT and CDR2 is YYREEE in the germline V gene (reference sequence). V shed 3 bases, J shed 8 bases, and the junction held 6 bases outside the gene matches. The length of the CDR3 is 14 residues. The CDR3, as DNA: TGTGCCAGCAGCTCTGGACAGGGAGGGGAAAAACTGTTTTTT. Its protein product is CASSSGQGGEKLFF.

This chain uses TRBV7-3 with TRBJ2-5; TRBD1 might be the D (6 bases). The germline gives CDR1 SGHTA, CDR2 FQGTGA. The CDR3 totals 15 residues. V lost 5 bases to trimming and J lost 0 bases, with 13 bases between them. The CDR3 DNA reads as TGTGCCAGCAGCCGCCAACAGGGAAACCAAGAGACCCAGTACTTC. Its translation is CASSRQQGNQETQYF.